This T cell receptor (beta chain) was obtained from a study of blood T cell repertoires in COVID-19. Background on the study: Researchers got acute and convalescent COVID-19 samples from the United States, Italy and Spain. Nucleic acid was either cDNA or gDNA, and it came from T cells, B-cell-depleted T cells, or PBMCs.

As processed by the authors: Amplified reference gene primers provided the basis for estimating nucleated cell counts. Profiling relied on immunoSEQ multiplex PCR, and the TCRdb table lists in-frame clones only, not all of them. V and J calls and clone size are copied from that table; D and trimming were computed from the DNA. The sample lists about 87,000 clones; about 80% were seen once. With 10 bases clipped from V and 5 bases from J, the junction kept 10 bases outside the gene matches. The germline gives CDR1 LNHDA, CDR2 SQIVND (reference sequence). This CDR3 is 14 amino acids long. This clone was recorded only once.

The V gene is TRBV19, the J gene TRBJ2-1; 8 nucleotides line up with TRBD1. Sequenced input: peripheral blood. The TCR originated in a woman aged 45-65 years with acute or convalescent COVID-19. The CDR3 coding sequence is TGTGCCAAAGCCCTCCAGGGGGCGAACAATGAGCAGTTCTTC. Translated: CAKALQGANNEQFF.